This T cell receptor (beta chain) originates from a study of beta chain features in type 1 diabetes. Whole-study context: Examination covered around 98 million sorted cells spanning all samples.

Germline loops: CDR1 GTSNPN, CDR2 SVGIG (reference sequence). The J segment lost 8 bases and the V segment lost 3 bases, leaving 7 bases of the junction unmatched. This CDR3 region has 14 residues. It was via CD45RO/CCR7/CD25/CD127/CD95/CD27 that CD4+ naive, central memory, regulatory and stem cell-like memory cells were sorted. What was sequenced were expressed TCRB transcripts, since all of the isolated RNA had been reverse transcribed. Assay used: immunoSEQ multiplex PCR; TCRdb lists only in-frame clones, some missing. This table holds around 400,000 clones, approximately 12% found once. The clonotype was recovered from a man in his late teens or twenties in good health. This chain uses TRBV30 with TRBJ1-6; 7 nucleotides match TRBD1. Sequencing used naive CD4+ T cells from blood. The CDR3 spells CAWRPRDRDSPLHF. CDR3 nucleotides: TGTGCCTGGAGACCCCGGGACAGAGATTCACCCCTCCACTTT.